One T cell receptor (beta chain) is described in this entry. Its cognate antigen is unknown. These data are taken from a study of shared clonotypes between healthy human individuals. Broader study findings: Estimated richness values were generally larger in naive subsets than in memory subsets. Lower generation probabilities were found for non-shared clonotypes than for those shared by all four donors. A few donors had about 5% of their naive CD4 clonotypes in common.

The V end was cut by 4 bases, the J end by 7 bases, with 16 bases between. This CDR3 region has 14 residues. In germline, CDR1 is SEHNR, CDR2 FQNEAQ (reference sequence). Original processing methods: ImmunoSEQ supplied junction-only sequences lacking quality scores, so filtering was different. Produced via immunoSEQ multiplex PCR; TCRdb's table is partial and in-frame only. V, J and clone size derive from that table, while D and trimming were established from the DNA sequence. The sample includes a few million clones, around 90% of them seen just once. The V call is TRBV7-9, the J call TRBJ2-5; D assignment may be TRBD1 or TRBD2 (5 bases each). Specimen: naive CD4+ T cells from PBMCs. The sample's subset: CD45RA+ positively selected. The clonotype originates from a man between 18 and 29 years old in good health. Some clones in this sample may be carry-over from other donors' samples. The CDR3 loop is CASSYGTSRGTQYF. CDR3 DNA: TGTGCCAGCAGCTACGGGACCAGCCGGGGGACCCAGTACTTC.